The rows below give T cell receptor beta chains drawn from one sample of a study of T-cell memory formation after mild COVID-19. MiXCR, run by TCRdb on the 5' RACE reads, gives a single entry per CDR3 protein. Found here are about 250,000 distinct CDR3 sequences, less than 20% of them singletons; the top ten hold 2% to 2.5%. The material sequenced was PBMCs or a T cell subset sorted from them (not recorded which). The receptors derive from an adult woman who had mild COVID-19 (a few samples of this study predate the infection). Cell type and time point are not known. Both conserved end residues are part of each CDR3. D genes are given only for firm matches. Not every row has a clone size; where given, it reads once, few, many or a size class.

D gene: .
clone size: .
V gene: TRBV15
J gene: TRBJ2-2
CDR3 protein: CATSRVGANTGELFF
CDR3 DNA: TGTGCCACCAGCAGAGTCGGTGCGAACACCGGGGAGCTGTTTTTT

D gene: .
clone size: few
V gene: TRBV5-1
J gene: TRBJ1-2
CDR3 protein: CASSTEPPGALYGYTF
CDR3 DNA: TGCGCCAGCAGCACCGAACCGCCAGGGGCCTTGTATGGCTACACCTTC

D gene: TRBD2
clone size: .
V gene: TRBV30
J gene: TRBJ2-5
CDR3 protein: CAWSPGLADQETQYF
CDR3 DNA: TGTGCCTGGAGTCCTGGACTAGCGGACCAAGAGACCCAGTACTTC

D gene: .
clone size: few
V gene: TRBV27
J gene: TRBJ2-1
CDR3 protein: CASSPRLRHSSYNEQFF
CDR3 DNA: TGTGCCAGCAGTCCCCGACTCCGACACAGCTCCTACAATGAGCAGTTCTTC

D gene: .
clone size: .
V gene: TRBV19
J gene: TRBJ1-1
CDR3 protein: CASSALSMGSEAFF
CDR3 DNA: TGTGCCAGTAGTGCTCTCTCGATGGGGTCTGAAGCTTTCTTT

D gene: TRBD1
clone size: few
V gene: TRBV29-1
J gene: TRBJ1-1
CDR3 protein: CSVVRGQGGTEAFF
CDR3 DNA: TGCAGCGTTGTTCGTGGACAGGGGGGTACTGAAGCTTTCTTT

D gene: .
clone size: many
V gene: TRBV7-9
J gene: TRBJ2-1
CDR3 protein: CASSLAGNNEQFF
CDR3 DNA: TGTGCCAGCAGCTTAGCTGGGAACAATGAGCAGTTCTTC

D gene: TRBD1
clone size: .
V gene: TRBV2
J gene: TRBJ2-7
CDR3 protein: CASSEGQGAFYEQYF
CDR3 DNA: TGTGCCAGCAGTGAAGGGCAGGGGGCCTTCTACGAGCAGTACTTC

D gene: .
clone size: few
V gene: TRBV7-2
J gene: TRBJ1-1
CDR3 protein: CASSLDTGSEAFF
CDR3 DNA: TGTGCCAGCAGCTTAGACACAGGGAGTGAAGCTTTCTTT

D gene: .
clone size: few
V gene: TRBV7-8
J gene: TRBJ2-6
CDR3 protein: CASSFEGGGANVLTF
CDR3 DNA: TGTGCCAGCAGCTTCGAGGGCGGAGGGGCCAACGTCCTGACTTTC

D gene: .
clone size: .
V gene: TRBV7-3
J gene: TRBJ1-1
CDR3 protein: CASAGGPNTEAFF
CDR3 DNA: TGTGCCAGCGCGGGGGGTCCGAACACTGAAGCTTTCTTT

D gene: .
clone size: many
V gene: TRBV20-1
J gene: TRBJ2-1
CDR3 protein: CSARRADLYNEQFF
CDR3 DNA: TGCAGTGCTAGAAGGGCGGACCTATACAATGAGCAGTTCTTC

D gene: .
clone size: many
V gene: TRBV5-1
J gene: TRBJ2-7
CDR3 protein: CASSLWPGPGYEQYF
CDR3 DNA: TGCGCCAGCAGCTTGTGGCCAGGACCAGGGTACGAGCAGTACTTC

D gene: TRBD1
clone size: many
V gene: TRBV9
J gene: TRBJ2-5
CDR3 protein: CASSSGQGETQYF
CDR3 DNA: TGTGCCAGCAGCTCCGGACAGGGGGAGACCCAGTACTTC

D gene: .
clone size: .
V gene: TRBV20-1
J gene: TRBJ2-7
CDR3 protein: CSARGTAYEQYF
CDR3 DNA: TGCAGTGCTAGGGGGACCGCCTACGAGCAGTACTTC

D gene: .
clone size: once
V gene: TRBV6-5
J gene: TRBJ1-4
CDR3 protein: CASRPLTGMNEKLFF
CDR3 DNA: TGTGCCAGCAGGCCTCTTACAGGGATGAATGAAAAACTGTTTTTT

D gene: TRBD1
clone size: .
V gene: TRBV4-1
J gene: TRBJ2-7
CDR3 protein: CASSQAFAGGYAEQYF
CDR3 DNA: TGCGCCAGCAGCCAGGCCTTCGCAGGGGGCTACGCGGAGCAGTACTTC

D gene: .
clone size: many
V gene: TRBV4-3
J gene: TRBJ2-3
CDR3 protein: CASRKSGSSTDTQYF
CDR3 DNA: TGCGCCAGCAGAAAGAGCGGATCCTCCACAGATACGCAGTATTTT

D gene: .
clone size: few
V gene: TRBV10-3
J gene: TRBJ1-2
CDR3 protein: CAINPGGRGFYGYTF
CDR3 DNA: TGTGCCATCAACCCCGGCGGGCGAGGATTCTATGGCTACACCTTC

D gene: TRBD2
clone size: few
V gene: TRBV11-2
J gene: TRBJ2-3
CDR3 protein: CASSLIPILAGGRMSTQYF
CDR3 DNA: TGTGCCAGCAGCTTGATACCCATTCTAGCGGGGGGGAGAATGTCTACGCAGTATTTT

D gene: .
clone size: few
V gene: TRBV29-1
J gene: TRBJ1-1
CDR3 protein: CSASPGNTEAFF
CDR3 DNA: TGCAGCGCCTCACCAGGGAACACTGAAGCTTTCTTT

D gene: TRBD1
clone size: few
V gene: TRBV11-2
J gene: TRBJ1-1
CDR3 protein: CASIGQVTTEAFF
CDR3 DNA: TGTGCCAGCATAGGACAGGTGACCACTGAAGCTTTCTTT

D gene: .
clone size: .
V gene: TRBV7-6
J gene: TRBJ2-1
CDR3 protein: CASSLTGSGYDEQFF
CDR3 DNA: TGTGCCAGCAGCTTAACGGGGTCAGGGTACGATGAGCAGTTCTTC

D gene: TRBD1
clone size: few
V gene: TRBV7-8
J gene: TRBJ1-2
CDR3 protein: CASSARSGTGGNYGYTF
CDR3 DNA: TGTGCCAGCAGCGCTAGGTCCGGGACAGGGGGGAACTATGGCTACACCTTC

D gene: .
clone size: few
V gene: TRBV6-2/TRBV6-3
J gene: TRBJ1-4
CDR3 protein: CASSPGIRGEKLFF
CDR3 DNA: TGTGCCAGCAGCCCCGGGATCAGGGGTGAAAAACTGTTTTTT

D gene: .
clone size: .
V gene: TRBV20-1
J gene: TRBJ1-2
CDR3 protein: CSARGGRSKTF
CDR3 DNA: TGCAGTGCTAGAGGGGGCCGGTCTAAAACCTTC

D gene: TRBD1
clone size: few
V gene: TRBV12-3/TRBV12-4
J gene: TRBJ2-5
CDR3 protein: CASSLRQGREETQYF
CDR3 DNA: TGTGCCAGCAGTCTTAGACAGGGACGGGAAGAGACCCAGTACTTC

D gene: .
clone size: few
V gene: TRBV7-9
J gene: TRBJ1-1
CDR3 protein: CASQQPVDTEAFF
CDR3 DNA: TGTGCCAGTCAGCAACCTGTGGACACTGAAGCTTTCTTT

D gene: TRBD1
clone size: many
V gene: TRBV12-3/TRBV12-4
J gene: TRBJ1-1
CDR3 protein: CASRKGGQGLNTEAFF
CDR3 DNA: TGTGCCAGCAGAAAAGGTGGACAGGGATTGAACACTGAAGCTTTCTTT

D gene: .
clone size: .
V gene: TRBV7-8
J gene: TRBJ1-4
CDR3 protein: CASSLDRKEKLFF
CDR3 DNA: TGTGCCAGCAGCTTAGACAGGAAAGAAAAACTGTTTTTT

D gene: .
clone size: few
V gene: TRBV6-5
J gene: TRBJ1-2
CDR3 protein: CASREGYYGYTF
CDR3 DNA: TGTGCCAGCAGGGAGGGGTATTACGGCTACACCTTC

D gene: TRBD1
clone size: .
V gene: TRBV4-1
J gene: TRBJ1-2
CDR3 protein: CASSRDRGNYGYTF
CDR3 DNA: TGCGCCAGCAGCAGGGACAGGGGCAACTATGGCTACACCTTC

D gene: TRBD1
clone size: few
V gene: TRBV6-2/TRBV6-3
J gene: TRBJ1-1
CDR3 protein: CASSRTGTGRTEAFF
CDR3 DNA: TGTGCCAGCAGCCGCACCGGGACAGGGAGGACTGAAGCTTTCTTT